This T cell receptor beta chain appears in the sequencing data of a study of OX40 agonist ivuxolimab in advanced cancers. The overall study: Patients were treated with intravenous ivuxolimab, dosed at 0.01 to 10 mg/kg and infused every 2 weeks. Regarding the study as a whole: Compared with CD4+, CD8+ T cells on average had more expanded clones.

For this clone: Its antigen remains unknown.

Generated by immunoSEQ multiplex PCR, the TCRdb table keeps only in-frame clones and is missing some. The table lists 60,000 to 80,000 clones, about 88% of them singletons. With 3 bases removed from V and 0 bases from J, the gap between germline ends came to 7 bases. The CDR3 has 14 residues. Germline assignment: CDR1 MNHNS and CDR2 SASEGT. This sequence originates from an adult with an advanced solid tumor such as melanoma, head and neck, liver or kidney cancer. The chain employs TRBV6-1 and TRBJ2-3; tentatively, D is TRBD1 or TRBD2 (5 bases each). Sequences were derived from CD4+ or CD8+ T cells sorted from blood, sampled in a trial of the OX40 agonist ivuxolimab. This chain's CDR3 is CASSDRDSTDTQYF. As DNA, the CDR3 is TGTGCCAGCAGTGACAGGGACAGCACAGATACGCAGTATTTT.